In its sample, the clone carrying this TCR beta chain was seen a few times. The data were taken from a study of control samples from healthy donors and cancer patients. V dropped 1 base and J dropped 7; count of bases not matched to a gene: 3. Germline V gene sequence: CDR1 SGHRS, CDR2 YFSETQ. This CDR3 region has 14 residues. Assay: immunoSEQ multiplex PCR; the TCRdb copy retains only in-frame clones and omits some. The sample has 110,000 to 150,000 clones; about 89% are singletons. The sequenced sample was blood. The sequence was collected from a man between 18 and 29 years old in good health. The J gene is TRBJ2-3, the V gene TRBV5-1; 10 positions match TRBD2. In nucleotides, the CDR3 is TGCGCCAGCAGCTTGCGTAGCGGGGGGTATACGCAGTATTTT. Its protein is CASSLRSGGYTQYF.